This T cell receptor beta chain originates from a study of tumor-infiltrating lymphocytes in localized non-small cell lung cancer. J was trimmed by 4 bases and V by 0 bases; bases with no gene match: 8. Germline V gene lookup returns CDR1 LNHNV and CDR2 YYDKDF (reference sequence). The CDR3 is 17 amino acids. A remark on this clone: The antigen remains undetermined.

Findings and limits, study-wide: TCRbeta sequencing showed higher T cell infiltration in tumors than uninvolved lung.

Sequencing used immunoSEQ multiplex PCR; TCRdb keeps in-frame clones, though not all of them. The sample yields about 14,000 clones, about 70% seen once. Sequencing was carried out using lung tumor tissue. This sequence originates from a human donor with non-small cell lung cancer. The chain is built from TRBV15 and TRBJ2-7; 11 nucleotides align to TRBD2. The CDR3 sequence: CATSREIVPSGRYEQYF. The CDR3 nucleotides are TGTGCCACCAGCAGAGAGATAGTACCTAGCGGGAGGTACGAGCAGTACTTC.